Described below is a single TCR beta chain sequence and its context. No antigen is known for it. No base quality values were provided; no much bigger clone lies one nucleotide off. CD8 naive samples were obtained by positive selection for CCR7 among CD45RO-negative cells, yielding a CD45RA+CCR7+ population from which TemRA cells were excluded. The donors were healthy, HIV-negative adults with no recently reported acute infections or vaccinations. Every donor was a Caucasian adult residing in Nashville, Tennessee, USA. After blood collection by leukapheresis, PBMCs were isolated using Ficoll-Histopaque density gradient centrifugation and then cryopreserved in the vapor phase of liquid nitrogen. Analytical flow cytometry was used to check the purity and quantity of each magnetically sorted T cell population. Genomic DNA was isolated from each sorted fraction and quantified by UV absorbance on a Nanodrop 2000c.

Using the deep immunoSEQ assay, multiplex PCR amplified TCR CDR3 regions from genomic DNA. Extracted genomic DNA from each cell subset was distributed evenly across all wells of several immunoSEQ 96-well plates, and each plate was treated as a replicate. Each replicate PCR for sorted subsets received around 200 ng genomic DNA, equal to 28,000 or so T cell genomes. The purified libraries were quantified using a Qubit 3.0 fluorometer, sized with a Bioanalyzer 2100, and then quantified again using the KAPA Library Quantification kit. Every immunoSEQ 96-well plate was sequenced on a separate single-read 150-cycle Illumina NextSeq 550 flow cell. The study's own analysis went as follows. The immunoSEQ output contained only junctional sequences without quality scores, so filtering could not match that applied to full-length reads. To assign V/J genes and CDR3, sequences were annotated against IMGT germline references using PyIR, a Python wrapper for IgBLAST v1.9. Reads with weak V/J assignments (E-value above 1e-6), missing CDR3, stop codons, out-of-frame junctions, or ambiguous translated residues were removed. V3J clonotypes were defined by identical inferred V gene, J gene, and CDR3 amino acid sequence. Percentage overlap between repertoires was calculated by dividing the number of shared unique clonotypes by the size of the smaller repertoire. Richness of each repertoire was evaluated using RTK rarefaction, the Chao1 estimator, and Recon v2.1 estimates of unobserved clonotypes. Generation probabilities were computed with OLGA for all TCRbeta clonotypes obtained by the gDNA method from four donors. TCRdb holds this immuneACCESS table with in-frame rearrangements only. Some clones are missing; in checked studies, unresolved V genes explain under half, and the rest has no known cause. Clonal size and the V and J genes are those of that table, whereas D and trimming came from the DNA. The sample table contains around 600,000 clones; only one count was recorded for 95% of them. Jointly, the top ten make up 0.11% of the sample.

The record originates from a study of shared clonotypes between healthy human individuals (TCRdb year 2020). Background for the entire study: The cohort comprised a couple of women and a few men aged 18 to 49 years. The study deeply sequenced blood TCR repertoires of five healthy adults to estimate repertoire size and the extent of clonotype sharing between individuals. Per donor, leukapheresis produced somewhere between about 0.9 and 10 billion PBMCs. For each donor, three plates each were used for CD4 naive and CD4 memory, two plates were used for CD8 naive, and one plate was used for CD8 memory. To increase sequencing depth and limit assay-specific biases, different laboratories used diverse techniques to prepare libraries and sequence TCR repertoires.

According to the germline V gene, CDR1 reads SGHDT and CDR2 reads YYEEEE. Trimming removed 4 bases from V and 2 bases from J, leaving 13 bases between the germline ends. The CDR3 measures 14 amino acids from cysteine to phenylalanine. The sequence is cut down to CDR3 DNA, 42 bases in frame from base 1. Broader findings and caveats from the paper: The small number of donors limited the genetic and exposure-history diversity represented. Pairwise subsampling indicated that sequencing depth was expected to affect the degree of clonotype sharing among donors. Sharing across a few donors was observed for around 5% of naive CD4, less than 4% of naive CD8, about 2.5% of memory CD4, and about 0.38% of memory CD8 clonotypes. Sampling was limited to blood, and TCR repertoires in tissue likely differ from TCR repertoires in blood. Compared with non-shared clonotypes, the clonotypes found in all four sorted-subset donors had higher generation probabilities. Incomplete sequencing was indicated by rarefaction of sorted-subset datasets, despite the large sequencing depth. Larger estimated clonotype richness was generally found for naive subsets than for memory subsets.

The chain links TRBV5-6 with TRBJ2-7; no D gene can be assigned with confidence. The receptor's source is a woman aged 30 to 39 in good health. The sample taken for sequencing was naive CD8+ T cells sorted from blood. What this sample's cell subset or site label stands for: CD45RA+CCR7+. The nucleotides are TGTGCCAGCAGCACAAGACACACTCCCTACGAGCAGTACTTC. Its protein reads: CASSTRHTPYEQYF.